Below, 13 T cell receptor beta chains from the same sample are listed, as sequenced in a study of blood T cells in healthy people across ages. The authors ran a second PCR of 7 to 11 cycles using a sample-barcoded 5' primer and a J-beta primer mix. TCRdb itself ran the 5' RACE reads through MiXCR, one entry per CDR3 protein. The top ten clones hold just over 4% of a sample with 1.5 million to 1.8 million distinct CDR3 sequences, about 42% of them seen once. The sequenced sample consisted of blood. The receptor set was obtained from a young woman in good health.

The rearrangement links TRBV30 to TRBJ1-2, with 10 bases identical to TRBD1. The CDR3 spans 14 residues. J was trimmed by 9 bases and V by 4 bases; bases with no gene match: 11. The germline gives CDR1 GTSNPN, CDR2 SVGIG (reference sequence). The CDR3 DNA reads TGTGCCTGGACGATCGGGACAGGGGTCAATAGCTACACCTTC. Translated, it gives CAWTIGTGVNSYTF.

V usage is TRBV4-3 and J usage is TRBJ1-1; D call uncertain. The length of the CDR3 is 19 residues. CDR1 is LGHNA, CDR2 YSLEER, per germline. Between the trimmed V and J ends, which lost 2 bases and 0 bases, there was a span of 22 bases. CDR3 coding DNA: TGCGCCAGCAGCCAAAAAGGCCCCGAGAATCTATTCATGAACACTGAAGCTTTCTTT. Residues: CASSQKGPENLFMNTEAFF.

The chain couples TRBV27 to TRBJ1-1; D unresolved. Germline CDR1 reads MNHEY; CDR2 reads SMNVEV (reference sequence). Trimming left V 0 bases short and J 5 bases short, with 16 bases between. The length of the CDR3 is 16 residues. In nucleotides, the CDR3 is TGTGCCAGCAGTTTATCGATAGTTTCGACGGGGACTGAAGCTTTCTTT. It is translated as CASSLSIVSTGTEAFF.

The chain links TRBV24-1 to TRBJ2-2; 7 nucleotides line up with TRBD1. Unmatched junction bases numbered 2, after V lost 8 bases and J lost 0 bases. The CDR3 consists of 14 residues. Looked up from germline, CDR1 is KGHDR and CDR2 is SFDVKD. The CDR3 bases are TGTGCCACCACGGGACAGACGAACACCGGGGAGCTGTTTTTT. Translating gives CATTGQTNTGELFF.

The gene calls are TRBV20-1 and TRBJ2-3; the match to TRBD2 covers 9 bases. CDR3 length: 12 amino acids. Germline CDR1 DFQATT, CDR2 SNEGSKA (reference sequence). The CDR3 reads CSIAGEADTQYF. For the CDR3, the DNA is TGCAGCATAGCGGGAGAAGCAGATACGCAGTATTTT.

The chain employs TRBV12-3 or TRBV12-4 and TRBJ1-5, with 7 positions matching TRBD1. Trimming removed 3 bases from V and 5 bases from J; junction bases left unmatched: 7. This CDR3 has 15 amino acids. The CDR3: CASSFTGQPYQPQHF. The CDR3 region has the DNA TGTGCCAGCAGTTTCACGGGACAGCCTTATCAGCCCCAGCATTTT.

The CDR3 region has the DNA TGCAGCGTTGAAGGATCTCTAGCGGGAGAGACCACAGATACGCAGTATTTT. Translated: CSVEGSLAGETTDTQYF. This rearrangement joins TRBV29-1 to TRBJ2-3; TRBD2 aligns across 10 bases. This CDR3 comprises 17 residues. Germline CDR1 and CDR2: SQVTM and ANQGSEA. Trimming took 1 base from V and 2 from J; bases not matched to a gene: 9.

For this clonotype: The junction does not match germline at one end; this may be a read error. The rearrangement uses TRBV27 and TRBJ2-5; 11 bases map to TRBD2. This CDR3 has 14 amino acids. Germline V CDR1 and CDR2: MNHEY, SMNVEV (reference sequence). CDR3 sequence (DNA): TGTGCCAACAGTTTAGCGGGAGGGCCCAGTGAGCAGTACTTC. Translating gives CANSLAGGPSEQYF.

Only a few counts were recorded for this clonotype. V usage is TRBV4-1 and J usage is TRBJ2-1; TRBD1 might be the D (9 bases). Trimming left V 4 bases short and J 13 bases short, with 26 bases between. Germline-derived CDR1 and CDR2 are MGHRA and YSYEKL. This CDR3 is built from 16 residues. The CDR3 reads CASSPKPGQGTSGQFF. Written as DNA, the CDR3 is TGCGCCAGCAGCCCCAAGCCGGGACAGGGCACTAGCGGACAGTTCTTC.

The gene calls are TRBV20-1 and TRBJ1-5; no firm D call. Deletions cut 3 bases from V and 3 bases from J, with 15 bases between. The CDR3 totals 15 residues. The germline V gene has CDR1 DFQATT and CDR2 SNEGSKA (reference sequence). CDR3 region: CSASSGQSANQPQHF. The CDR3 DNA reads TGCAGTGCTAGCAGCGGTCAGTCCGCCAATCAGCCCCAGCATTTT.

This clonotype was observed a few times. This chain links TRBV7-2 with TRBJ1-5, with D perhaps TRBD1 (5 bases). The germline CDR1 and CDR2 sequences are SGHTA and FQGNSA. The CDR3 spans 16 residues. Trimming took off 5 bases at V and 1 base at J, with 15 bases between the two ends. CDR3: CASSPQGSLSNQPQHF. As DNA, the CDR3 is TGTGCCAGCAGCCCCCAGGGCTCGCTCAGCAATCAGCCCCAGCATTTT.

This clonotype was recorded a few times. Written as DNA, the CDR3 is TGTGCCAGCAGTTACATCTTGGGGGCTGATTCACCCCTCCACTTT. It codes for CASSYILGADSPLHF. The J gene is TRBJ1-6, the V gene TRBV6-5, with D possibly TRBD1 on 6 matching bases. With 2 bases removed from V and 8 bases from J, the gap between germline ends came to 13 bases. The CDR3 spans 15 residues. Germline V gives CDR1 MNHEY, CDR2 SVGAGI.

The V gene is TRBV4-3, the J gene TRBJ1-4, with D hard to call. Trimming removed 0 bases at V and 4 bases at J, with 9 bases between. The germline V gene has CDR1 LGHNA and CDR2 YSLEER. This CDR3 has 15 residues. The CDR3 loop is CASSQDPLNNEKLFF. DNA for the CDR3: TGCGCCAGCAGCCAAGATCCTTTGAATAATGAAAAACTGTTTTTT.